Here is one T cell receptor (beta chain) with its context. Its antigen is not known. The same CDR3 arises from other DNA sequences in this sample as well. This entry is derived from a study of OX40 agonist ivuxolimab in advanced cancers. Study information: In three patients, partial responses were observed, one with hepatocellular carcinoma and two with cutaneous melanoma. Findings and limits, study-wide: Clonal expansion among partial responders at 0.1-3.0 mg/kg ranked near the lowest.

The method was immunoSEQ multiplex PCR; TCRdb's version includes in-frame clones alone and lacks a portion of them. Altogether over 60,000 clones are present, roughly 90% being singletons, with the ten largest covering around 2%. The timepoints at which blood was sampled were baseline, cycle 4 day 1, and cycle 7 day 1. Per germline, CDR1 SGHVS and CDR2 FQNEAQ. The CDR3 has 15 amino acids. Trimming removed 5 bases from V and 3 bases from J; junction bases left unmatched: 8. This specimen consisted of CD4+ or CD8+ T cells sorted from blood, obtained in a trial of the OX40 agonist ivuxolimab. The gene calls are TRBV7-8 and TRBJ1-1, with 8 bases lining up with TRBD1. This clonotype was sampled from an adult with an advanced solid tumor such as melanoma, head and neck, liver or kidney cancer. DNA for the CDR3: TGTGCCAGCAGCCTGGGGACAGGCCTTTACACTGAAGCTTTCTTT. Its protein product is CASSLGTGLYTEAFF.